A selection of T cell receptor beta chains follows, all from one sample in a study of brain metastases from non-small cell lung cancer. Generated by immunoSEQ multiplex PCR, the TCRdb table keeps only in-frame clones and is missing some. This sample has about a thousand clones, with approximately 88% found just once. Sequenced sample: tumor-adjacent normal tissue. All receptors come from a donor at least 40 years old with non-small cell lung cancer. CDR3s include the opening cysteine and the closing phenylalanine or tryptophan.

v_gene | CDR3aa
TRBV12-5 | CASALSPPGNTIYF
TRBV18 | CASSPNSDEQYF
TRBV7-3 | CASSTSGGTDTQYF
TRBV28 | CASSLGNTEAFF
TRBV18 | CASSADREYGYTF
TRBV18 | CASSPESGNTIYF
TRBV18 | CASSLTGWDGYTF
TRBV18 | CASSPGTTDTQYF
TRBV28 | CASSLWGAAYEQYF
TRBV9 | CASRRGLSNEKLFF
TRBV9 | CASGSGWGEKLFF
TRBV2 | CASSVRGQGKTEAFF
TRBV10-3 | CAISESQGGPLHF